This T cell receptor beta chain stems from a study of T cells after posttransplantation cyclophosphamide (dated by TCRdb to 2016 to 2017). Some background on the complete study: Using TRB sequencing, the study followed how the T cell repertoire rebuilt after myeloablative bone marrow transplantation with posttransplantation cyclophosphamide given as GVHD prophylaxis. Public TRB sequences were checked against a database of over 3,600 sequences associated with responses to pathogens, tumor antigens, self-antigens and alloantigens. Antigen receptor sequencing covered samples from roughly 35 PTCy-treated patients and fewer than 20 of their related bone marrow donors. Because TRA and TRB clonality were tightly correlated in nine or ten samples, subsequent TCR analyses were focused on TRB only. TRB sequencing was performed on blood from all 35 or so PTCy patients with 1-year posttransplant specimens. In 3 patients, up to 3 additional blood samples taken between 2 and 5.2 years after transplant also underwent TRB sequencing, as did pretransplant blood from 4 patients.

On the day of marrow donation, related bone marrow donors gave peripheral blood samples. Mononuclear cells from peripheral blood and bone marrow were separated by Ficoll-Hypaque density centrifugation and then cryopreserved. FACS on a FACSAria II was used to sort CD4+ and CD8+ T cells, including the naive and memory subsets. Genomic DNA was the input for TRB sequencing, which was run either with the immunoSEQ assay at survey resolution or with the hsTCRB kit. The paper's processing steps were these. The immunoSEQ software handled the initial read processing, while the LymphoSeq R package was used for the repertoire analyses. Clonality was calculated as 1 minus normalized Shannon entropy, and the Gini coefficient was also calculated for each TRB dataset. Phenotypes of unsorted samples were inferred by mapping TRB sequences from sorted subsets of the recipient or donor onto the same recipient's unsorted samples. TCRdb retrieved this table from immuneACCESS and kept in-frame rearrangements only. Not all clones are present; in checked studies, unresolved V genes account for under half, and no reason is known for the remainder. V and J calls plus clone size are reproduced from that table; the DNA served to infer D and trimming. The sample includes more than 10,000 clones, with under 85% observed a single time. Of the sample, approximately 0.83% falls within the top ten clones.

In the case of this clone: The antigen it binds to is not known. No much larger clone is present one base from it, and per-base qualities are unavailable.

CDR1 and CDR2, per the germline V gene, are SGDLS and YYNGEE. The CDR3 starts with the cysteine, ends with the phenylalanine, and has 16 residues. Solely the CDR3 DNA is kept, with 48 bases framed from the first base. The junction carries 14 bases between V and J, which are trimmed by 0 bases and 4 bases respectively. Beyond this particular receptor, the publication reports: Across some 45 patients, TRB clonality was highly associated with recipient CMV seropositivity and CMV reactivation, and PTCy diversity was similar to diversity in CNI/methotrexate controls. Donor-recipient similarity was low at 1-2 months but increased during the first year, and donor CD8+ memory clones often dominated later blood repertoires. The TRB repertoires of T cells infiltrating skin or the GI tract showed only limited overlap with the TRB repertoires found in blood.

The sequenced material came from memory CD4+ T cells sorted from PBMCs. The clonotype originates from a man aged 45-60 years in good health, CMV-negative, and a related stem cell transplant donor. Here the chain combines TRBV9 and TRBJ1-5; the D gene cannot be resolved reliably. The CDR3 amino acid sequence is: CASSVAEDVGNQPQHF. At the DNA level, the sequence is TGTGCCAGCAGCGTAGCGGAGGATGTAGGGAATCAGCCCCAGCATTTT.